A single sample gave rise to the 28 T cell receptor beta chains below, sequenced in a study of graft-versus-host responses after intestinal transplantation. TCRdb's copy holds only in-frame clones and misses some; the assay was immunoSEQ multiplex PCR. The table lists some 110,000 clones, 75% to 95% of them singletons. Their cognate antigens are unknown. The input for sequencing was unstimulated CD4+ T cells sorted from spleen or lymph node cells, taken before intestinal transplant. These receptors all come from a human donor who received an intestinal transplant.

The rearrangement joins TRBV2 to TRBJ1-4; 8 nucleotides agree with TRBD1. The CDR3 extends over 14 amino acids. CDR1 is SNHLY and CDR2 is FYNNEI in the germline V gene. Unmatched junction bases numbered 6, after V lost 5 bases and J lost 7 bases. The CDR3 DNA sequence: TGTGCCAGCAGTTCCGACAGGGGAACTGAAAAACTGTTTTTT. As protein: CASSSDRGTEKLFF.

The rearrangement joins TRBV5-4 to TRBJ2-1, with 7 bases aligning to TRBD2. With 6 bases clipped from V and 3 bases from J, the junction kept 9 bases outside the gene matches. Germline loops: CDR1 SGHNT, CDR2 YYREEE (reference sequence). The CDR3 extends over 15 amino acids. CDR3 sequence reads: CASTTTAGNYNEQFF. CDR3 DNA: TGTGCCAGCACCACAACAGCGGGGAACTACAATGAGCAGTTCTTC.

V is TRBV28 and J is TRBJ2-3; 11 nucleotides match TRBD1. With 6 bases clipped from V and 6 bases from J, the junction kept 8 bases outside the gene matches. Germline assignment: CDR1 MDHEN and CDR2 SYDVKM. The CDR3 contains 15 residues. The DNA of the CDR3 is TGTGCCAGCAGCCGTCCGGGACAGGGGGTGGATACGCAGTATTTT. It codes for CASSRPGQGVDTQYF. The full variable domain, with the rest looked up from reference TRBV28 and TRBJ2-3, is DVKVTQSSRYLVKRTGEKVFLECVQDMDHENMFWYRQDPGLGLRLIYFSYDVKMKEKGDIPEGYSVSREKKERFSLILESASTNQTSMYLCASSRPGQGVDTQYFGPGTRLTVL.

The genes are TRBV11-2 and TRBJ2-3; D gene uncertain. The CDR3 length is 16 residues. CDR1 SGHAT and CDR2 FQNNGV come from the germline V gene. Trimming took off 0 bases at V and 2 bases at J, with 12 bases between the two ends. CDR3 in amino acids: CASSLDSRGPTDTQYF. The CDR3 DNA follows: TGTGCCAGCAGCTTAGATTCTAGAGGCCCCACAGATACGCAGTATTTT.

The chain carries TRBV11-2 and TRBJ2-1; no firm D call. Germline V lookup: CDR1 SGHAT, CDR2 FQNNGV. The CDR3 extends over 12 amino acids. The V end lost 1 base, the J end lost 9 bases, and 7 bases lay between the germline ends. In DNA, the CDR3 is TGTGCCAGCAGCTTAGGTTTCGGTGAGCAGTTCTTC. It translates to CASSLGFGEQFF.

In this sample, this clone turned up once. The chain links TRBV6-1 to TRBJ1-1; D is possibly TRBD1 (6 bases). Germline-derived CDR1 and CDR2 are MNHNS and SASEGT. CDR3 length equals 15 residues. V was cut by 7 bases and J by 1 base, with 16 bases left in between. The CDR3 loop is CASTVRGGRNTEAFF. In DNA form, the CDR3 reads TGTGCCAGCACAGTCAGAGGGGGAAGGAACACTGAAGCTTTCTTT.

V gene TRBV29-1 combines with J gene TRBJ2-3; 10 bases agree with TRBD2. The germline gives CDR1 SQVTM, CDR2 ANQGSEA. This CDR3 has 15 residues. V dropped 3 bases and J dropped 2; count of bases not matched to a gene: 5. The CDR3 DNA follows: TGCAGCGTTGATGCGCTAGCGGGAGCCACAGATACGCAGTATTTT. Residues: CSVDALAGATDTQYF.

The J gene is TRBJ2-1, the V gene TRBV18, with D uncertain. The V end was cut by 0 bases, the J end by 10 bases, with 7 bases between. Germline assignment: CDR1 KGHSH and CDR2 LQKENI. The CDR3 has 12 residues. The chain's CDR3 is CASSPPQREQFF. The CDR3 DNA reads as TGTGCCAGCTCACCACCCCAGAGGGAGCAGTTCTTC.

This chain connects TRBV27 to TRBJ2-1, with 13 bases that match TRBD2. CDR3 length equals 19 residues. Germline CDR1 is MNHEY and CDR2 is SMNVEV (reference sequence). The V segment lost 4 bases and the J segment 8 bases; nucleotides outside the gene matches: 17. The CDR3 reads CASSSPRYRTSGSRYEQFF. DNA of the CDR3: TGTGCCAGCAGTTCTCCTCGATATCGGACTAGCGGGAGCAGGTATGAGCAGTTCTTC.

This clone was counted only a few times. The chain carries TRBV7-2 and TRBJ2-1, with D perhaps matching TRBD1 (5 bases). The CDR3 runs 12 residues. Germline-derived CDR1 and CDR2 are SGHTA and FQGNSA. V was cut by 5 bases and J by 8 bases, with 10 bases left in between. For the CDR3, the DNA is TGTGCCAGCAGCCGCAGGGTGGATGAGCAGTTCTTC. It is translated as CASSRRVDEQFF.

This clone has just one count. Because the CDR3 is missing its conserved closing phenylalanine or tryptophan, this is likely a read error. V is TRBV28 and J is TRBJ1-1; D call uncertain. Germline V gene lookup returns CDR1 MDHEN and CDR2 SYDVKM. The CDR3 is 16 amino acids. Deletions cut 6 bases from V and 1 base from J, with 18 bases between. The CDR3 spells CASRIRRPIKNTEAFL. The CDR3 nucleotides are TGTGCCAGCAGGATCAGGCGCCCTATAAAGAACACTGAAGCTTTCCTT.

The chain recombines TRBV7-6 with TRBJ2-5; 8 positions agree with TRBD1. The J call may be in error: the DNA end matches TRBJ2-7 better. The CDR3 spans 13 residues. Germline loops: CDR1 SGHVS, CDR2 FNYEAQ. The CDR3, as DNA: TGTGCCAGCAGCTTAGGGACAGGGCTCGAGCAGTACTTC. Protein: CASSLGTGLEQYF.

The CDR3 loop is CASSVGANSNQPQHF. The CDR3 DNA sequence: TGTGCCAGCAGCGTAGGCGCTAATAGCAATCAGCCCCAGCATTTT. The chain uses TRBV9 and TRBJ1-5; D unclear. This CDR3 spans 15 amino acids. Germline V lookup: CDR1 SGDLS, CDR2 YYNGEE. V lost 0 bases and J 0 bases, leaving 7 bases between the germline ends.

DNA of the CDR3: TGTGCCAGCTCACCATACTTACCCCGACAGATTTTAAACACTGAAGCTTTCTTT. This translates into CASSPYLPRQILNTEAFF. The chain recombines TRBV18 with TRBJ1-1; D may be TRBD1 (5 bases). The CDR3 is 18 amino acids. The ends were cut back, 2 bases at V and 2 bases at J, with 21 bases in the middle. The V gene's germline CDR1 is KGHSH and CDR2 LQKENI.

This chain links TRBV5-6 with TRBJ1-5, with TRBD1 matching 10 bases. The CDR3 is 16 amino acids. Per the germline V gene, CDR1 is SGHDT and CDR2 is YYEEEE. Trimming at V came to 3 bases and at J to 4 bases, leaving 7 bases not matched to a gene. CDR3 amino acids: CASSSYRDRGNQPQHF. As DNA, the CDR3 is TGTGCCAGCAGCTCGTACCGGGACAGGGGAAATCAGCCCCAGCATTTT.

The J gene is TRBJ1-1, the V gene TRBV20-1, with 8 nucleotides matching TRBD1. Trimming at V came to 2 bases and at J to 10 bases, leaving 3 bases not matched to a gene. This CDR3 has 11 residues. Germline V gives CDR1 DFQATT, CDR2 SNEGSKA (reference sequence). The CDR3 region is CSARSTGGAFF. Written as DNA, the CDR3 is TGCAGTGCTAGATCAACAGGGGGAGCTTTCTTT.

The rearrangement links TRBV6-5 to TRBJ2-1; 8 nucleotides align to TRBD1. CDR3 size: 14 residues. Germline V gene lookup returns CDR1 MNHEY and CDR2 SVGAGI. V shed 6 bases, J shed 2 bases, and the junction held 3 bases outside the gene matches. The CDR3 region has the DNA TGTGCCAGCAGCAGACAGGGGACCTACAATGAGCAGTTCTTC. It specifies CASSRQGTYNEQFF.

The V call is TRBV5-1, the J call TRBJ2-7, with D perhaps TRBD1 (8 bases). Germline CDR1 is SGHRS and CDR2 is YFSETQ. V lost 1 base and J 2 bases, leaving 16 bases between the germline ends. There are 16 residues in the CDR3. The CDR3 DNA reads as TGCGCCAGCAGCTTGCAGGGGGCGACTAGCCCCTACGAGCAGTACTTC. Translating it yields CASSLQGATSPYEQYF.

The chain recombines TRBV21-1 with TRBJ2-7; the table's D call of TRBD1 was not tested on the DNA. TRBV21-1 is designated a pseudogene. This CDR3 contains 16 residues. The CDR3 loop is CASSKVPTVAHYEQYF. Here the CDR3 DNA reads TGTGCCAGCAGCAAAGTTCCGACAGTGGCCCACTACGAGCAGTACTTC.

This rearrangement joins TRBV27 to TRBJ2-7; D perhaps matches TRBD2 (6 bases). The CDR3 sequence is 14 residues long. The germline V gene encodes CDR1 MNHEY and CDR2 SMNVEV (reference sequence). V lost 3 bases, J lost 5 bases, and 14 bases lay in between. CDR3 protein: CASSFRDLPNEQYF. CDR3 DNA: TGTGCCAGCAGTTTCCGGGACTTACCGAACGAGCAGTACTTC.

In DNA, the CDR3 is TGTGCCTGGACGAGTATGAGCGGGATTGGAGAGCAGTACTTC. This encodes CAWTSMSGIGEQYF. The genes are TRBV30 and TRBJ2-7; TRBD2 matches at 7 bases. Unmatched junction bases numbered 13, after V lost 4 bases and J lost 7 bases. The V gene's germline CDR1 is GTSNPN and CDR2 SVGIG (reference sequence). The CDR3 is 14 amino acids.

The J gene is TRBJ2-2, the V gene TRBV11-3; tentatively, D is TRBD1 (6 bases). In germline, CDR1 is SGHNT, CDR2 YENEEA. V was pared by 8 bases and J by 0 bases, with 13 bases between. The CDR3 is 15 amino acids. Here the CDR3 reads CASEVGQPNTGELFF. As DNA, the CDR3 is TGTGCCAGCGAGGTCGGACAGCCGAACACCGGGGAGCTGTTTTTT.

The V call is TRBV28, the J call TRBJ2-1; 7 positions match TRBD2. From germline, CDR1 is MDHEN and CDR2 SYDVKM. The CDR3 totals 15 residues. The ends lost 7 bases at V and 1 base at J; junction bases unmatched: 7. This CDR3 reads CASKGGSPSYNEQFF. The CDR3, as DNA: TGTGCCAGCAAGGGCGGGAGTCCGTCCTACAATGAGCAGTTCTTC.

The rearrangement links TRBV30 to TRBJ2-1; D gene unclear. The CDR3 is made up of 15 amino acids. Per germline, CDR1 GTSNPN and CDR2 SVGIG (reference sequence). V was shortened by 2 bases and J by 0 bases, with 11 bases between the two germline ends. The CDR3 DNA follows: TGTGCCTGGAGTCTTACATGGAGCTCCTACAATGAGCAGTTCTTC. The encoded protein is CAWSLTWSSYNEQFF.

The V call is TRBV6-1, the J call TRBJ2-2; 8 bases line up with TRBD2. The CDR3 has 14 residues. V lost 2 bases to trimming and J lost 4 bases; unmatched junction nucleotides: 0. The germline CDR1 and CDR2 sequences are MNHNS and SASEGT. The CDR3 DNA follows: TGTGCCAGCAGTGAAAGCGGGGGCACCGGGGAGCTGTTTTTT. It codes for CASSESGGTGELFF.

The V gene is TRBV10-3, the J gene TRBJ2-7; no reliable D call. The CDR3 is made up of 13 amino acids. Germline assignment: CDR1 ENHRY and CDR2 SYGVKD. V lost 2 bases, J lost 6 bases, and 11 bases lay in between. The CDR3 bases are TGTGCCATCAGTGAGATCGGTACGGGCGAGCAGTACTTC. It encodes CAISEIGTGEQYF.

The chain couples TRBV27 to TRBJ1-1, with 9 positions matching TRBD1. The CDR3 is made up of 14 amino acids. Germline values: CDR1 MNHEY, CDR2 SMNVEV (reference sequence). The J segment lost 3 bases and the V segment lost 4 bases, leaving 3 bases of the junction unmatched. The CDR3 protein is CASSSHRGHTEAFF. The CDR3 coding sequence is TGTGCCAGCAGTTCCCACAGGGGGCACACTGAAGCTTTCTTT.

This sequence joins TRBV9 and TRBJ2-5; 8 bases map to TRBD2. Germline V gives CDR1 SGDLS, CDR2 YYNGEE. The CDR3 is 14 residues long. With V trimmed by 0 bases and J by 5 bases, 3 bases remained unmatched. CDR3 nucleotide sequence: TGTGCCAGCAGCGTAGTTCCTAGCGGGGAGACCCAGTACTTC. It is translated as CASSVVPSGETQYF.